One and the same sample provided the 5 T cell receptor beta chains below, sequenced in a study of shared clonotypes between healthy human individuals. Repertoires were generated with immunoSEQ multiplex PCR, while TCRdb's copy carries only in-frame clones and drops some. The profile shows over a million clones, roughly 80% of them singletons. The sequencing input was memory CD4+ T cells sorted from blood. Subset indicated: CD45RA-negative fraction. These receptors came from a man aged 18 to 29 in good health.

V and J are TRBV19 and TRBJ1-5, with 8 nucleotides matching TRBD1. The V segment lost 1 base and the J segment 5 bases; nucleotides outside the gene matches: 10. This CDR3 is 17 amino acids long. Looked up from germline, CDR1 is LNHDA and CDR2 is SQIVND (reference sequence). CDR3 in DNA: TGTGCCAGTAGTATAGCGGCCGGGACAGGTGGGTATCAGCCCCAGCATTTT. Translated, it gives CASSIAAGTGGYQPQHF.

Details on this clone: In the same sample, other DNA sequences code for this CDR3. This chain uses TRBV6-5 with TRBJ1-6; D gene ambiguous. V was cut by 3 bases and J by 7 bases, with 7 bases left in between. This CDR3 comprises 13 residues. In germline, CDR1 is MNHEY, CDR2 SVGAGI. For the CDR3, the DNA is TGTGCCAGCAGTTATACAGAGAATTCACCCCTCCACTTT. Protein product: CASSYTENSPLHF.

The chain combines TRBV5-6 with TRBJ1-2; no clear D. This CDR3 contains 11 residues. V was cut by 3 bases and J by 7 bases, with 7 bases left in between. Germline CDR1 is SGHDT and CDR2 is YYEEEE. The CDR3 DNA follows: TGTGCCAGCAGCTATGAAGGTGGCTACACCTTC. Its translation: CASSYEGGYTF.

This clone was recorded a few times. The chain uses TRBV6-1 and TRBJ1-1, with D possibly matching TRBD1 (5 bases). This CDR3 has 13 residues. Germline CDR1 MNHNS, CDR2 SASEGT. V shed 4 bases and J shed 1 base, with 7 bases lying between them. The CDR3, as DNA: TGTGCCAGCAGTGTACAGGCGAACACTGAAGCTTTCTTT. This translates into CASSVQANTEAFF.

CDR3 nucleotides: TGTGCCAGTAGTATAAGGCCAGGGGCTCCCTACAATCAGCCCCAGCATTTT. Its protein product is CASSIRPGAPYNQPQHF. The chain carries TRBV19 and TRBJ1-5, with a tentative D call TRBD1 (6 bases). V lost 2 bases to trimming and J lost 3 bases, with 17 bases between them. The length of the CDR3 is 17 residues. Germline V CDR1 and CDR2: LNHDA, SQIVND (reference sequence).